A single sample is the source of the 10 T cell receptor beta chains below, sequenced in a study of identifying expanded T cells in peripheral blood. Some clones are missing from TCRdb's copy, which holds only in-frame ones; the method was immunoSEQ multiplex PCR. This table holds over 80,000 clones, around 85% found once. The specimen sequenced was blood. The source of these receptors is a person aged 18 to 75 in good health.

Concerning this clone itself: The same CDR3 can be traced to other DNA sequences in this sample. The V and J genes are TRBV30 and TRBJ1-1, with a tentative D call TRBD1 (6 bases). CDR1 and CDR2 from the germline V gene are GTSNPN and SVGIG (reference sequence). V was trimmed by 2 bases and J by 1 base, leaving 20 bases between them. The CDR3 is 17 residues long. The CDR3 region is CAWSPGLGGHGNTEAFF. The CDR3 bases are TGTGCCTGGAGTCCGGGTCTGGGGGGGCATGGGAACACTGAAGCTTTCTTT. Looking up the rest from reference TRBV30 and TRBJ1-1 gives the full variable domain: SQTIHQWPATLVQPVGSPLSLECTVEGTSNPNLYWYRQAAGRGLQLLFYSVGIGQISSEVPQNLSASRPQDRQFILSSKKLLLSDSGFYLCAWSPGLGGHGNTEAFFGQGTRLTVV.

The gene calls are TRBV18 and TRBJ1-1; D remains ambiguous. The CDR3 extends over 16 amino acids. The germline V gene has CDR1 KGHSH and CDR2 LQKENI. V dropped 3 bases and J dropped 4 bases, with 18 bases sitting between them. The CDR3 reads CASSPIARALGTEAFF. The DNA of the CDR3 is TGTGCCAGCTCACCCATCGCTCGGGCCCTAGGCACTGAAGCTTTCTTT.

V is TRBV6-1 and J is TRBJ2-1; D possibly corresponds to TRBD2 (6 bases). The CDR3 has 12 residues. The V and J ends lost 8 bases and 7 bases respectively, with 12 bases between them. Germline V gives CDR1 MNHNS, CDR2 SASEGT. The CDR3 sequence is CASAFAGNEQFF. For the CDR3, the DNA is TGTGCCAGCGCCTTCGCGGGGAATGAGCAGTTCTTC.

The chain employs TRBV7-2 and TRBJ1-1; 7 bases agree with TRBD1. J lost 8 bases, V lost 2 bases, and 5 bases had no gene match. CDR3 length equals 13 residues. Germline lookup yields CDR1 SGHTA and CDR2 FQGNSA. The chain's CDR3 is CASSLRRGLEAFF. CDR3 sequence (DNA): TGTGCCAGCAGCTTACGAAGGGGGCTGGAAGCTTTCTTT.

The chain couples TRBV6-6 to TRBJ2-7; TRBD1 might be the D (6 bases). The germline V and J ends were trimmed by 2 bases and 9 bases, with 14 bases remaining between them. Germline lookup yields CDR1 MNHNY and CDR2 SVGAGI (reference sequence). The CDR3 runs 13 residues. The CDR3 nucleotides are TGTGCCAGCAGTTACGAGGGGGTGAGGGGGCAGTACTTC. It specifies CASSYEGVRGQYF.

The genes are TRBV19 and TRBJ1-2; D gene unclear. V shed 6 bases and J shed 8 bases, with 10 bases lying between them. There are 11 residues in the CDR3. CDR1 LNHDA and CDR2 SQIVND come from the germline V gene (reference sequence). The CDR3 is CASSGERGYTF. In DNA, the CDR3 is TGTGCCAGTAGCGGTGAGCGAGGCTACACCTTC.

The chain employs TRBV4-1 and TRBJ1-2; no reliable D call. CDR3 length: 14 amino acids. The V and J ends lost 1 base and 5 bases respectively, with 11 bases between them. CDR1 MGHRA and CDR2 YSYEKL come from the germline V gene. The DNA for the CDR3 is TGCGCCAGCAGCCAAGCGGCCAGTTCGTATGGCTACACCTTC. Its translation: CASSQAASSYGYTF.

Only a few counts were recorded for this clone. In nucleotides, the CDR3 is TGTGCCAGCACTCCGAGGAACTCCGCTGATGGCTACACCTTC. Amino acids: CASTPRNSADGYTF. This chain uses TRBV2 with TRBJ1-2; D not resolved. Trimming removed 7 bases from V and 6 bases from J, with 18 bases in between. The CDR3 loop spans 14 amino acids. The germline CDR1 and CDR2 sequences are SNHLY and FYNNEI.

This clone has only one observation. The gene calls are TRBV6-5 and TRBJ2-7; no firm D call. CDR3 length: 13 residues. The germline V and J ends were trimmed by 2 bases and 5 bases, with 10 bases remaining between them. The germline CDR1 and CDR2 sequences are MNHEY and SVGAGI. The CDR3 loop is CASSYREIDEQYF. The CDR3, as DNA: TGTGCCAGCAGTTACAGGGAAATTGACGAGCAGTACTTC.

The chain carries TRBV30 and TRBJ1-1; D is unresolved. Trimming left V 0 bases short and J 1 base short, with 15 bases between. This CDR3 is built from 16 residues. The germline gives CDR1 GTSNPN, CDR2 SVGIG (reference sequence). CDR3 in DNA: TGTGCCTGGAGTGTACCGGGAGGCAGTGGGAACACTGAAGCTTTCTTT. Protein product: CAWSVPGGSGNTEAFF.